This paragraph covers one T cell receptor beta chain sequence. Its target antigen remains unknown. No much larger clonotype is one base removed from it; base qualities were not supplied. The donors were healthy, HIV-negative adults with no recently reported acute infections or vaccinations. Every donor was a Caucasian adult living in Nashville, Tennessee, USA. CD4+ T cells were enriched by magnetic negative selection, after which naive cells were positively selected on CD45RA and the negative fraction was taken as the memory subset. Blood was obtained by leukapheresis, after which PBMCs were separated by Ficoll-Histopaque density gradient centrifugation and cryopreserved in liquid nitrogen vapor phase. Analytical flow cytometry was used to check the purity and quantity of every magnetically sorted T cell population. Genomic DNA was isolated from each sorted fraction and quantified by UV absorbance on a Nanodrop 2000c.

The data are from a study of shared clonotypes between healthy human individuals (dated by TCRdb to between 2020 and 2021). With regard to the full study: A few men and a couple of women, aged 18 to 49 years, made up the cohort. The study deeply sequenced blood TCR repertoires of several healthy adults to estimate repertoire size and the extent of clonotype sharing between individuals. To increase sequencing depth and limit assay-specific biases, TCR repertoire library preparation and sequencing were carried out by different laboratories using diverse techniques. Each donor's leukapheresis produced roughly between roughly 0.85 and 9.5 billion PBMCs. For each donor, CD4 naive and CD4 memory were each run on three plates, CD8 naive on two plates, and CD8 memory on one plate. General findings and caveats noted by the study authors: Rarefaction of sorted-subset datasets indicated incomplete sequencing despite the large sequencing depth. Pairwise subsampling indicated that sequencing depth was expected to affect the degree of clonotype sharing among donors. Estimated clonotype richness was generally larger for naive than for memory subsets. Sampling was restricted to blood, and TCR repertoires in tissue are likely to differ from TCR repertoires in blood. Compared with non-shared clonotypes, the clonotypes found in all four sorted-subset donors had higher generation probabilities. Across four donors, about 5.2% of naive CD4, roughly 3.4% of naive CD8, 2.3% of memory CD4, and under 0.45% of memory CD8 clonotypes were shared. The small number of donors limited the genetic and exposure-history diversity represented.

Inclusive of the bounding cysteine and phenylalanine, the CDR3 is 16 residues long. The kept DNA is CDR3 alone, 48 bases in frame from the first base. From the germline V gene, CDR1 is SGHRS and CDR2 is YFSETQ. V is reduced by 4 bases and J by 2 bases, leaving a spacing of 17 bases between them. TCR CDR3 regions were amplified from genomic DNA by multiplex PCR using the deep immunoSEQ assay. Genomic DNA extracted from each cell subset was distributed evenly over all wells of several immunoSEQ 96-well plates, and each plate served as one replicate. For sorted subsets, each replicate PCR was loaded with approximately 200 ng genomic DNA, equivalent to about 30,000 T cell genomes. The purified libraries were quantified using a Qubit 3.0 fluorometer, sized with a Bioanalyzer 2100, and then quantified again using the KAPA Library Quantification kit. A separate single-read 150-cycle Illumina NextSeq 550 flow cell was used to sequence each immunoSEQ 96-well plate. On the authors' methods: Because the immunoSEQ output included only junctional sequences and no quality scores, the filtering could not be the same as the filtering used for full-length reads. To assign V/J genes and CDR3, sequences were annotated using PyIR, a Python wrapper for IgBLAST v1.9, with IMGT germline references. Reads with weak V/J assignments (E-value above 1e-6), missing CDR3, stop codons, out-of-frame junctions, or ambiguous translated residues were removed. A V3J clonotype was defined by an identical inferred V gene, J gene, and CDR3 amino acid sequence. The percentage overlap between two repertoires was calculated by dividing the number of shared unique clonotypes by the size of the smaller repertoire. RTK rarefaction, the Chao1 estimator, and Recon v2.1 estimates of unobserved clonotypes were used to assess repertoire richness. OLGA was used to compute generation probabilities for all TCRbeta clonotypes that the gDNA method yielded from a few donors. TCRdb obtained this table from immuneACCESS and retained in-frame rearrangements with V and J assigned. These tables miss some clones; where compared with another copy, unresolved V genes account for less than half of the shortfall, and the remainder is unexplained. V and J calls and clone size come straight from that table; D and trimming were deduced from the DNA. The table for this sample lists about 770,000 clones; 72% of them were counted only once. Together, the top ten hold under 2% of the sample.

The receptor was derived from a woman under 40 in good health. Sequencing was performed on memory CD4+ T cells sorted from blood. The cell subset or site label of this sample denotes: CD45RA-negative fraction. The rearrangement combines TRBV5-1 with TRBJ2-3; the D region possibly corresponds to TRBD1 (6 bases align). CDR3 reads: CASSQNTGLATDTQYF. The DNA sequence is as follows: TGCGCCAGCAGCCAAAACACAGGGTTAGCCACAGATACGCAGTATTTT.